This section outlines one T cell receptor beta chain sequence together with its context. The antigen is unknown. The CDR3 runs 15 residues. CDR1 is SGHTA, CDR2 FQGNSA, per germline. V lost 5 bases to trimming and J lost 3 bases; unmatched junction nucleotides: 8. These data are taken from a study of shared clonotypes between healthy human individuals. Regarding the study as a whole: Across subsets, estimated richness was generally greater for naive than for memory populations.

Per sorted-subset replicate PCR, input was 200 to 250 ng DNA, representing tens of thousands of T cell genomes. Measured with immunoSEQ multiplex PCR; TCRdb has only the in-frame clones, and not every one. The data hold 2 million to 2.5 million clones, with 95% observed a single time. The chain carries TRBV7-2 and TRBJ2-5; TRBD2 matches 8 bases. This receptor was obtained from a man between 18 and 29 years old in good health. The sequencing sample was made of naive CD4+ T cells sorted from blood. The subset here: CD45RA+ positively selected. The CDR3 DNA follows: TGTGCCAGCAGCATGATAGCGGGGACGAAAGAGACCCAGTACTTC. The encoded protein is CASSMIAGTKETQYF.